This TCR beta chain was captured by sequencing in a study of blood T cell repertoires in COVID-19. Study as a whole: PBMCs, B-cell-depleted T cells, or T cells were the source of the cDNA or gDNA that made up the material.

The CDR3 has 13 residues. CDR1 is SGHTA, CDR2 FQGTGA, per germline. Trimming pared 2 bases from V and 8 bases from J, leaving 12 bases between. Participants' reported clinical history set cohort assignment. What the recovered Cohort 3 donors had was two negative PCRs, clearance, or symptom resolution. The data were produced by immunoSEQ multiplex PCR, yet TCRdb's version contains in-frame clones alone and is incomplete. The data show just over 300,000 clones, with approximately 83% seen just once and 2.2% held by the top ten. This receptor was taken from a man aged 30 to 45 who had recovered from COVID-19. The chain joins TRBV7-3 to TRBJ1-2; D uncertain. Material for sequencing was PBMCs or T cells enriched from blood (not recorded which). As DNA, the CDR3 is TGTGCCAGCAGCTTAGACAACATCCAAGGCTACACCTTC. This translates into CASSLDNIQGYTF.